This TCR beta chain was retrieved from a study of cytomegalovirus exposure and HLA in healthy donors. Study information: A previous analysis identified approximately 110 million unique TCR beta sequences derived from 180 million or so T cells.

The CDR3 is made up of 17 amino acids. V lost 3 bases and J lost 5, with 21 bases in between. Germline lookup yields CDR1 SGHRS and CDR2 YFSETQ. Vbeta (60) and Jbeta (13) primers were used in the PCR. TCRdb keeps only in-frame clones here, not all; method: immunoSEQ multiplex PCR. The table has more than 95,000 clones, 70% to 85% seen once; the top ten hold about 5%. The sequence came from a woman aged 18-29 years in good health and CMV-seropositive. The specimen sequenced was PBMCs. This chain joins TRBV5-1 and TRBJ2-1, with D perhaps TRBD1 (6 bases). The CDR3 sequence is CASSSLLESRGHNEQFF. The CDR3, as DNA: TGCGCCAGCAGCTCCCTTTTGGAGTCCAGGGGCCACAATGAGCAGTTCTTC.